This TCR beta chain was sequenced for a study of T cell changes during pregnancy in multiple sclerosis. Trimming removed 7 bases from V and 11 bases from J, with 14 bases in between. In germline, CDR1 is LNHDA, CDR2 SQIVND (reference sequence). This CDR3 is 11 amino acids long. The method was immunoSEQ multiplex PCR; TCRdb's version includes in-frame clones alone and lacks a portion of them. The profile shows tens of thousands of clones, roughly 91% of them singletons. The sequence derives from a female donor in good health, enrolled as a control in a pregnancy study. J is TRBJ1-1 and V is TRBV19, with D possibly matching TRBD1 (5 bases). Sequenced here: peripheral blood, sampled after pregnancy. DNA for the CDR3: TGTGCCAGTACTACCATCCGGGGGGCTTTCTTT. This sequence encodes CASTTIRGAFF. The full variable domain, rest sourced from reference TRBV19 and TRBJ1-1, is DGGITQSPKYLFRKEGQNVTLSCEQNLNHDAMYWYRQDPGQGLRLIYYSQIVNDFQKGDIAEGYSVSREKKESFPLTVTSAQKNPTAFYLCASTTIRGAFFGQGTRLTVV.